These T cell receptor beta chains were read from a single sample in a study of cytomegalovirus exposure and HLA in healthy donors. The table came from immunoSEQ multiplex PCR; TCRdb's copy has only in-frame clones and leaves some out. Altogether more than 100,000 clones are present, over 60% being singletons, with the ten largest covering just under 8.5%. The sample taken for sequencing was PBMCs. The receptors derive from a woman aged 40 to 49 in good health and CMV-seropositive. CDR3s include the opening cysteine and the closing phenylalanine or tryptophan. The D gene is left open where the match is weak. Not every row has a clone size; where given, it reads once, few, many or a size class.

d_call	clone_size	v_call	j_call	cdr3_nt	cdr3_aa
-	few	TRBV19	TRBJ1-2	TGTGCCAGTAGATCTGGGCTGGCAGCGGGCTCAGATGGCTACACCTTC	CASRSGLAAGSDGYTF
-	few	TRBV9	TRBJ1-2	TGTGCCAGCAGCACCCGGACAGAAACCGGCTACACCTTC	CASSTRTETGYTF
-	-	TRBV11-1	TRBJ1-1	TGTGCCAGCAGCCTGACAGAGAACACTGAAGCTTTCTTT	CASSLTENTEAFF
TRBD1	-	TRBV5-4	TRBJ2-7	TGTGCCAGCAGCGAACCCGGGACAGGGGAAGACGAGCAGTACTTC	CASSEPGTGEDEQYF
-	-	TRBV7-2	TRBJ1-2	TGTGCCAGCAGCAGCCGGGACACTTCCAACTATGGCTACACCTTC	CASSSRDTSNYGYTF
TRBD1	-	TRBV11-2	TRBJ1-2	TGTGCCAGCAGAGGAGCAGCTTCGGAAACAGGGGGAGTCGGTGGCTACACCTTC	CASRGAASETGGVGGYTF
TRBD1	once	TRBV5-1	TRBJ1-1	TGCGCCAGCAGCTACTCGGGACAGGGTCGGGGGAACACTGAAGCTTTCTTT	CASSYSGQGRGNTEAFF
-	-	TRBV5-6	TRBJ1-4	TGTGCCAGCAGCTTGGCGCAGGATGAAAAACTGTTTTTT	CASSLAQDEKLFF
TRBD1	-	TRBV5-4	TRBJ1-1	TGTGCCAGCAGCCTTCGACAGGGACCGAACACTGAAGCTTTCTTT	CASSLRQGPNTEAFF
-	-	TRBV7-2	TRBJ1-5	TGTGCCAGCAGCTTGAGAAATAGCAATCAGCCCCAGCATTTT	CASSLRNSNQPQHF
-	-	TRBV9	TRBJ1-1	TGTGCCAGCAGCGTAATGTCGGGGATGAACACTGAAGCTTTCTTT	CASSVMSGMNTEAFF
TRBD2	-	TRBV5-1	TRBJ2-7	TGCGCCAGCAGCTCGGAGGGGCTAGCGGGGGAGTCGGAGCAGTACTTC	CASSSEGLAGESEQYF
TRBD2	-	TRBV4-2	TRBJ2-3	TGTGCCAGCAGCTTACTAGCGGGGGCGCTTGACGCGCAGTATTTT	CASSLLAGALDAQYF
-	-	TRBV29-1	TRBJ1-1	TGCAGCGTCACGAGGGGGATGAACACTGAAGCTTTCTTT	CSVTRGMNTEAFF
-	few	TRBV12-5	TRBJ1-1	TGTGCTAGTGGTTTGGTACTGACAGCGAACACTGAAGCTTTCTTT	CASGLVLTANTEAFF
TRBD1	once	TRBV11-2	TRBJ1-1	TGTGCCAGCAGCTCCTCTGCCGGGACAGGGGAGATGTTCACTGAAGCTTTCTTT	CASSSSAGTGEMFTEAFF
-	once	TRBV5-4	TRBJ1-2	TGTGCCAGCAGCCCTACTACAGGGACCGGCTACACCTTC	CASSPTTGTGYTF
-	few	TRBV2	TRBJ1-1	TGTGCCAGCAGTTTACAGGGAAGAGAGACTGAAGCTTTCTTT	CASSLQGRETEAFF
-	-	TRBV6-1	TRBJ2-2	TGTGCCAGCAGTGAATCAGTTTTGCCGGGGGAGCTGTTTTTT	CASSESVLPGELFF
TRBD2	once	TRBV18	TRBJ2-5	TGTGCCAGCTCCCCAGCGGGGGGACAAGAGACCCAGTACTTC	CASSPAGGQETQYF
-	-	TRBV4-1	TRBJ2-7	TGCGCCAGCAGCCAAGAAGTTCCCGGAGGGCCAGCCTACGAGCAGTACTTC	CASSQEVPGGPAYEQYF
TRBD1	-	TRBV27	TRBJ1-1	TGTGCCAGCAGGGACAGGGAGAACACTGAAGCTTTCTTT	CASRDRENTEAFF